This T cell receptor (beta chain) derives from a study of beta chain features in type 1 diabetes. Study-wide points: Possibly, sequencing cDNA over-represented cells that had high TCR expression levels. The naive, central memory and Treg TCRB repertoires of patients appeared to be more similar to one another than those of healthy donors.

Reverse transcribing all isolated RNA meant expressed TCRB transcripts were sequenced. Deep immunoSEQ sequencing covered naive, central memory and regulatory T cell samples. The method was immunoSEQ multiplex PCR; TCRdb's version includes in-frame clones alone and lacks a portion of them. The data contain hundreds of thousands of clones, roughly 15% of them singletons. Remarks on this clone: Its antigen is unknown.

Germline CDR1 SGHDT, CDR2 YYEEEE. This CDR3 is built from 17 residues. The ends were cut back, 0 bases at V and 4 bases at J, with 16 bases in the middle. Each population that was sorted was more than 95% pure. The clonotype comes from a man between 25 and 39 years old in good health. The chain has TRBV5-6 and TRBJ2-2; D is perhaps TRBD1 or TRBD2 (5 bases each). The sample comprised central memory CD4+ T cells from blood. This CDR3 reads CASSLGSGGPFTGELFF. CDR3 in DNA: TGTGCCAGCAGCTTGGGGAGTGGGGGACCATTCACCGGGGAGCTGTTTTTT.